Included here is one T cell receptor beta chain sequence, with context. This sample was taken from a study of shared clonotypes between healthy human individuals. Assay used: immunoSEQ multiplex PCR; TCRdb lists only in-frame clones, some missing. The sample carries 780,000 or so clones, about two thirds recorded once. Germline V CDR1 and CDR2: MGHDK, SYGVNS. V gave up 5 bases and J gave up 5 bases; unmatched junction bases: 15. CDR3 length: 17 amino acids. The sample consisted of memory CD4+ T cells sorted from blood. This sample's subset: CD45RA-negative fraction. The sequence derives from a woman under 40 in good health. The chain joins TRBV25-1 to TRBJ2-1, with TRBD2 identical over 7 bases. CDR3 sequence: CASSKGASGHAHNEQFF. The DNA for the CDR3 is TGTGCCAGCAGTAAAGGGGCTAGCGGCCACGCTCACAATGAGCAGTTCTTC.